The 24 T cell receptor beta chains reported below all come from one sample, sequenced in a study of T-cell memory formation after mild COVID-19. TCRdb re-derived calls from the 5' RACE reads in MiXCR, one entry per CDR3 protein. The data contain roughly 500,000 distinct CDR3 sequences, about a fifth of them singletons. Sequenced: PBMCs or a T cell subset sorted from them (not recorded which). The receptors come from an adult woman who had mild COVID-19 (a few samples of this study predate the infection). Cell type and time point are not known.

The J gene is TRBJ2-1, the V gene TRBV9, with 7 bases fitting TRBD2. Per the germline V gene, CDR1 is SGDLS and CDR2 is YYNGEE. Trimming at V came to 4 bases and at J to 7 bases, leaving 8 bases not matched to a gene. This CDR3 comprises 14 residues. In DNA, the CDR3 is TGTGCCAGCAGCTCCGACTGGGGGGGGAATGAGCAGTTCTTC. Its protein product is CASSSDWGGNEQFF.

The chain uses TRBV7-3 and TRBJ1-6, with 9 bases aligning to TRBD1. CDR1 SGHTA and CDR2 FQGTGA come from the germline V gene. The J segment lost 6 bases and the V segment lost 4 bases, leaving 1 base of the junction unmatched. CDR3 length: 14 amino acids. The chain's CDR3 is CASSSTGGNSPLHF. In DNA form, the CDR3 reads TGTGCCAGCAGCTCGACAGGGGGTAATTCACCCCTCCACTTT. Using reference TRBV7-3 and TRBJ1-6 for the parts outside the CDR3, the full variable domain is GAGVSQTPSNKVTEKGKYVELRCDPISGHTALYWYRQSLGQGPEFLIYFQGTGAADDSGLPNDRFFAVRPEGSVSTLKIQRTERGDSAVYLCASSSTGGNSPLHFGNGTRLTVT.

Only a few counts were recorded for this clonotype. The rearrangement uses TRBV27 and TRBJ2-1; 9 bases map to TRBD2. The length of the CDR3 is 16 residues. Germline V gene data show CDR1 as MNHEY and CDR2 as SMNVEV (reference sequence). Trimming took 6 bases from V and 6 from J; bases not matched to a gene: 12. The CDR3 spells CASSQYSGGLANEQFF. CDR3 DNA sequence: TGTGCCAGCAGCCAATATAGCGGGGGATTAGCCAATGAGCAGTTCTTC.

There are a few counts of this clonotype. The rearrangement joins TRBV27 to TRBJ2-1; 10 positions match TRBD2. V shed 1 base, J shed 10 bases, and the junction held 1 base outside the gene matches. Looked up from germline, CDR1 is MNHEY and CDR2 is SMNVEV (reference sequence). This CDR3 contains 13 residues. CDR3 protein: CASSLLAGGEQFF. The CDR3 DNA sequence: TGTGCCAGCAGTTTATTAGCGGGGGGAGAGCAGTTCTTC.

The gene calls are TRBV12-3 or TRBV12-4 and TRBJ2-5, with D uncertain. The CDR3 loop spans 11 amino acids. V lost 3 bases to trimming and J lost 5 bases, with 4 bases between them. The CDR3 loop reads CASSFYETQYF. CDR3 sequence (DNA): TGTGCCAGCAGTTTTTACGAGACCCAGTACTTC.

This clonotype has just a few counts. J is TRBJ2-1 and V is TRBV20-1; 9 bases line up with TRBD1. V shed 3 bases, J shed 10 bases, and the junction held 10 bases outside the gene matches. Looked up from germline, CDR1 is DFQATT and CDR2 is SNEGSKA (reference sequence). CDR3 length: 14 amino acids. CDR3 protein: CSARVGQGIGEQFF. DNA for the CDR3: TGCAGTGCTAGGGTGGGACAGGGAATCGGCGAGCAGTTCTTC.

V usage is TRBV5-1 and J usage is TRBJ2-3, with 9 positions matching TRBD2. Germline V gives CDR1 SGHRS, CDR2 YFSETQ. This CDR3 has 15 amino acids. Germline trimming cut 4 bases from V and 1 base from J; bases unmatched to any gene: 4. The CDR3, as DNA: TGCGCCAGCAGCACGCGGACTAGCGGCACAGATACGCAGTATTTT. It translates to CASSTRTSGTDTQYF.

This chain connects TRBV7-2 to TRBJ2-3, with 8 bases aligning to TRBD1. Germline CDR1 is SGHTA and CDR2 is FQGNSA. With V trimmed by 3 bases and J by 0 bases, 5 bases remained unmatched. The CDR3 runs 16 residues. As DNA, the CDR3 is TGTGCCAGCAGCTTGCGACAGGGGCTAAGCACAGATACGCAGTATTTT. It translates to CASSLRQGLSTDTQYF. The full variable domain, in which reference TRBV7-2 and TRBJ2-3 provide the parts outside the CDR3, is GAGVSQSPSNKVTEKGKDVELRCDPISGHTALYWYRQSLGQGLEFLIYFQGNSAPDKSGLPSDRFSAERTGGSVSTLTIQRTQQEDSAVYLCASSLRQGLSTDTQYFGPGTRLTVL.

V is TRBV6-5 and J is TRBJ1-2; D not resolved. CDR3 size: 14 residues. Per germline, CDR1 MNHEY and CDR2 SVGAGI. V was pared by 6 bases and J by 7 bases, with 18 bases between. CDR3 region: CASSPGHPGFGYTF. In DNA, the CDR3 is TGTGCCAGCAGCCCCGGGCATCCGGGGTTTGGCTACACCTTC.

This chain uses TRBV5-1 with TRBJ2-4; D call uncertain. CDR1 is SGHRS, CDR2 YFSETQ, per germline. The CDR3 covers 14 residues. V shed 0 bases and J shed 5 bases, with 9 bases lying between them. Written as DNA, the CDR3 is TGCGCCAGCAGCTTGGGTGGCTACCAAAACATTCAGTACTTC. Its translation: CASSLGGYQNIQYF. The entire variable domain, with the rest obtained from reference TRBV5-1 and TRBJ2-4, is as follows: KAGVTQTPRYLIKTRGQQVTLSCSPISGHRSVSWYQQTPGQGLQFLFEYFSETQRNKGNFPGRFSGRQFSNSRSEMNVSTLELGDSALYLCASSLGGYQNIQYFGAGTRLSVL.

This chain links TRBV20-1 with TRBJ1-5, with no clear D. Deletions cut 3 bases from V and 2 bases from J, with 17 bases between. Germline CDR1 DFQATT, CDR2 SNEGSKA (reference sequence). The CDR3 sequence is 16 residues long. CDR3 coding DNA: TGCAGTGCTAGCCCCCGTATTGAGGCACGCAATCAGCCCCAGCATTTT. Translating it yields CSASPRIEARNQPQHF.

This clonotype came up many times. V gene TRBV12-3 or TRBV12-4 combines with J gene TRBJ2-3, with 9 bases matching TRBD2. V dropped 5 bases and J dropped 5; count of bases not matched to a gene: 5. CDR3 size: 14 residues. The DNA of the CDR3 is TGTGCCAGCAGTCAGCGGGGGGCGGGAGATACGCAGTATTTT. This translates into CASSQRGAGDTQYF.

This clonotype was observed a few times. This chain links TRBV20-1 with TRBJ2-7, with TRBD1 matching over 7 bases. The CDR3 extends over 12 amino acids. V trimming: 5 bases; J trimming: 3 bases; junction bases outside the gene matches: 4. Germline-derived CDR1 and CDR2 are DFQATT and SNEGSKA (reference sequence). The CDR3 DNA follows: TGCAGTGCTCCGCGACAGGGCTACGAGCAGTACTTC. Its protein is CSAPRQGYEQYF.

The chain uses TRBV7-2 and TRBJ2-7; D ambiguous. The CDR3 spans 16 residues. The V and J ends lost 0 bases and 0 bases respectively, with 12 bases between them. CDR1 is SGHTA and CDR2 is FQGNSA in the germline V gene. CDR3 sequence reads: CASSLAAAGPSYEQYF. CDR3 DNA: TGTGCCAGCAGCTTAGCGGCGGCAGGACCCTCCTACGAGCAGTACTTC.

This clonotype is medium-sized within its sample. J is TRBJ1-1 and V is TRBV11-2; TRBD1 matches at 8 bases. The CDR3 sequence is 14 residues long. Per germline, CDR1 SGHAT and CDR2 FQNNGV. The V segment lost 5 bases and the J segment 1 base; nucleotides outside the gene matches: 3. CDR3 in amino acids: CASSRGQGNTEAFF. In DNA, the CDR3 is TGTGCCAGCAGCCGAGGACAGGGGAACACTGAAGCTTTCTTT.

This clonotype was seen a few times. J is TRBJ2-3 and V is TRBV13, with 7 bases matching TRBD2. Germline V CDR1 and CDR2: PRHDT, FYEKMQ (reference sequence). Unmatched junction bases numbered 12, after V lost 7 bases and J lost 2 bases. There are 16 residues in the CDR3. The CDR3 spells CASTGRRGSHTDTQYF. In nucleotides, the CDR3 is TGTGCCAGCACGGGAAGGCGGGGGTCGCACACAGATACGCAGTATTTT.

This chain joins TRBV4-1 and TRBJ2-3; D is possibly TRBD1 or TRBD2 (7 bases each). CDR3 length: 16 amino acids. V was clipped by 4 bases and J by 2 bases, with 16 bases between them. CDR1 and CDR2 (germline): MGHRA, YSYEKL. The CDR3, as DNA: TGCGCCAGCAGCCTCGGGGGAGGGGGCCCCACAGATACGCAGTATTTT. Translated, it gives CASSLGGGGPTDTQYF.

This clonotype was counted between two and nine times. The gene calls are TRBV7-9 and TRBJ1-3; D not resolved. V lost 5 bases, J lost 4 bases, and 27 bases lay in between. The CDR3 covers 19 residues. Germline CDR1 SEHNR, CDR2 FQNEAQ (reference sequence). CDR3: CASSPPAGRRREQGNTIYF. CDR3 nucleotides: TGTGCCAGCAGCCCACCGGCCGGGCGAAGGAGGGAGCAAGGAAACACCATATATTTT.

This clonotype was seen a few times. This rearrangement joins TRBV18 to TRBJ2-1; 7 nucleotides line up with TRBD1. V lost 4 bases to trimming and J lost 5 bases; unmatched junction nucleotides: 5. Germline lookup yields CDR1 KGHSH and CDR2 LQKENI. The CDR3 totals 14 residues. The CDR3 sequence: CASSLRTGDNEQFF. CDR3 nucleotides: TGTGCCAGCTCACTCCGGACAGGAGACAATGAGCAGTTCTTC.

The chain combines TRBV15 with TRBJ2-2; 10 bases fit TRBD2. CDR1 and CDR2 from the germline V gene are LNHNV and YYDKDF (reference sequence). V was pared by 3 bases and J by 0 bases, with 1 base of the junction left unmatched. This CDR3 has 16 amino acids. CDR3 in DNA: TGTGCCACCAGCAGCGGACTAGCGGCGAACACCGGGGAGCTGTTTTTT. The encoded protein is CATSSGLAANTGELFF.

The CDR3 sequence is CASSQGHSGKSYEQYF. The CDR3 nucleotides read TGTGCCAGCAGCCAAGGTCACAGCGGCAAAAGCTACGAGCAGTACTTC. The rearrangement links TRBV3-1 to TRBJ2-7; TRBD2 is a possible D gene (5 bases). Germline V lookup: CDR1 LGHDT, CDR2 YNNKEL (reference sequence). V was pared by 1 base and J by 3 bases, with 16 bases between. The CDR3 length is 16 residues.

This clonotype was counted many times. The junction does not match germline at one end; this may be a read error. The chain recombines TRBV5-1 with TRBJ2-3; D not resolved. CDR3 size: 12 residues. CDR1 and CDR2 from the germline V gene are SGHRS and YFSETQ. In DNA, the CDR3 is TGTGCCAGCAGCTCTAGCACAGATACGCAGTATTTT. It encodes CASSSSTDTQYF.

The chain links TRBV29-1 to TRBJ2-1; D gene ambiguous. The ends were cut back, 3 bases at V and 4 bases at J, with 13 bases in the middle. Germline V gene sequence: CDR1 SQVTM, CDR2 ANQGSEA. This CDR3 has 14 amino acids. The CDR3 sequence is CSVENRDGYNEQFF. The DNA of the CDR3 is TGCAGCGTTGAGAACCGTGACGGATACAATGAGCAGTTCTTC.

The J gene is TRBJ2-6, the V gene TRBV7-8, with TRBD2 identical over 11 bases. The CDR3 contains 18 residues. Per the germline V gene, CDR1 is SGHVS and CDR2 is FQNEAQ. V shed 5 bases and J 2 bases; nucleotides not matched to a gene: 8. The CDR3 region has the DNA TGTGCCAGCAGCCTGAGTACTAGCGGGGGAGCTGGGGCCAACGTCCTGACTTTC. This encodes CASSLSTSGGAGANVLTF.